The TCR beta chain under discussion was sequenced for a study of shared clonotypes between healthy human individuals. In the study overall: Three plates each covered CD4 naive and memory; CD8 naive two, CD8 memory one.

Study conclusions and caveats: Shared clonotypes across all four donors exceeded non-shared ones in generation probability.

Naive CD45RA+ and memory CD45RA-negative subsets were split from CD4+ cells. Germline lookup yields CDR1 SGHVS and CDR2 FQNEAQ. With 0 bases clipped from V and 9 bases from J, the junction kept 4 bases outside the gene matches. This CDR3 comprises 15 residues. The method was immunoSEQ multiplex PCR; TCRdb's version includes in-frame clones alone and lacks a portion of them. The repertoire holds 1 million to 1.2 million clones, 70% to 80% seen once, with roughly 0.82% in the top ten. In the case of this clone: No antigen is known for it.

The TCR was taken from a man younger than 35 in good health. Some clones in this sample may be carry-over from other donors' samples. This chain links TRBV7-8 with TRBJ2-1, with 11 nucleotides matching TRBD2. Sequenced: memory CD4+ T cells from PBMCs. Subset denoted: CD45RA-negative fraction. CDR3 in amino acids: CASSLATSGSGEQFF. In nucleotides, the CDR3 is TGTGCCAGCAGCTTAGCCACTAGCGGGAGCGGTGAGCAGTTCTTC.